This T cell receptor beta chain was sequenced for a study of graft-versus-host responses after intestinal transplantation. V was cut by 1 base and J by 3 bases, with 9 bases left in between. The CDR3 is 14 amino acids. In germline, CDR1 is SEHNR, CDR2 FQNEAQ (reference sequence). As concerns this clone: Antigen specificity is unknown.

This table comes from immunoSEQ multiplex PCR, and its TCRdb copy is limited to in-frame clones, with some not included. The repertoire holds around 97,000 clones, over 85% seen once, with approximately 1% in the top ten. This clonotype originated in a human donor who received an intestinal transplant. J is TRBJ1-1 and V is TRBV7-9; D uncertain. The sequenced sample was unstimulated CD8+ T cells sorted from spleen or lymph node cells, obtained before intestinal transplant. This CDR3 reads CASSLVLGDTEAFF. DNA of the CDR3: TGTGCCAGCAGCTTAGTACTCGGGGACACTGAAGCTTTCTTT.